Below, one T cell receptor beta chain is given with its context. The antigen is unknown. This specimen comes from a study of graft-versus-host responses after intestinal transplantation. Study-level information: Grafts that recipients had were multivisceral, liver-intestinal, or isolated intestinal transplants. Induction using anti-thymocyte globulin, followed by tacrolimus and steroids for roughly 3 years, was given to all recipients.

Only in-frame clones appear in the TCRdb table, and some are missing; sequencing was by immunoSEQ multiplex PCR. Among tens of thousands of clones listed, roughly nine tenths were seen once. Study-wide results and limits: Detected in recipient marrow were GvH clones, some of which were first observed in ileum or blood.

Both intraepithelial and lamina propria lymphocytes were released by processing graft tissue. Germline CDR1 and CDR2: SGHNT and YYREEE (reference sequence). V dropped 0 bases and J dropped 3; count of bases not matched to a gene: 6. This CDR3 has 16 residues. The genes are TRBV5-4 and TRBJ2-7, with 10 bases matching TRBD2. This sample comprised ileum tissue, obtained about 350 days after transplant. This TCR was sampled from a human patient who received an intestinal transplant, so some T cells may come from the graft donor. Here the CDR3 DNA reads TGTGCCAGCAGCTTGGCCCCTAGCGGGAGCCACTACGAGCAGTACTTC. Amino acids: CASSLAPSGSHYEQYF.